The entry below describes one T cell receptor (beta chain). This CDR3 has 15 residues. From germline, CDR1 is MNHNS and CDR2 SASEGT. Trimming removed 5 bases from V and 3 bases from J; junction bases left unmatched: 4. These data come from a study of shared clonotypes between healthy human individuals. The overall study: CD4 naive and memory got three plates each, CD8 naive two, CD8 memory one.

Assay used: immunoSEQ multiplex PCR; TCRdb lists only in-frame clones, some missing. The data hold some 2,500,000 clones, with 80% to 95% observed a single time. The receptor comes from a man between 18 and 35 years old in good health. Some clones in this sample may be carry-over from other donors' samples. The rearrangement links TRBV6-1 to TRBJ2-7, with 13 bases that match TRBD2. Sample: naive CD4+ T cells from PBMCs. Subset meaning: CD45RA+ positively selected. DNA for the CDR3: TGTGCCAGCAGTAGCGGGACTAGCGGGATCTACGAGCAGTACTTC. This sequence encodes CASSSGTSGIYEQYF.